Listed here is a single T cell receptor beta chain. The sample is drawn from a study of T cell clones after liver transplantation. Study information: Draws occurred before transplant, before withdrawal, and after complete or failed withdrawal.

Profiling relied on immunoSEQ multiplex PCR, and the TCRdb table lists in-frame clones only, not all of them. The data show tens of thousands of clones, with roughly 80% seen just once and roughly 0.44% held by the top ten. There are 14 residues in the CDR3. The V gene's germline CDR1 is SGHTA and CDR2 FQGNSA. V shed 1 base and J shed 0 bases, with 5 bases lying between them. Unstimulated PBMCs were sorted into CD3+CD4+ and CD3+CD8+ populations. Sequenced here: CD4+ T cells from blood, sampled 46 months after liver transplant. This TCR was recovered from a human patient who received a liver transplant. Some T cells may be provided by the graft donor. The rearrangement uses TRBV7-2 and TRBJ2-3, with D possibly TRBD2 on 5 matching bases. The CDR3, as DNA: TGTGCCAGCAGCTTAGGGACTAGCACAGATACGCAGTATTTT. Its translation is CASSLGTSTDTQYF.